A selection of T cell receptor beta chains follows, all from one sample in a study of cytomegalovirus exposure and HLA in healthy donors. Some clones are missing from TCRdb's copy, which holds only in-frame ones; the method was immunoSEQ multiplex PCR. The sample lists 150,000 or so clones; 82% were seen once. The sequenced material came from PBMCs. Every receptor here comes from a man aged 25-40 years in good health and CMV-seropositive. CDR3s include the opening cysteine and the closing phenylalanine or tryptophan. A D gene is named only where the DNA matches it firmly. The size entry is marked missing in some rows and otherwise reads once, few, many or a size class.

j_call d_call v_call clone_size cdr3_aa cdr3_nt
TRBJ2-1 NA TRBV5-4 NA CASSFGDFGGPAIEQFF TGTGCCAGCAGCTTCGGCGATTTCGGGGGACCGGCGATTGAGCAGTTCTTC
TRBJ1-2 NA TRBV6-5 few CASRPTVNYGYTF TGTGCCAGCAGACCGACAGTAAACTATGGCTACACCTTC
TRBJ1-6 NA TRBV6-7 NA CASSYRYSFNSPLHF TGTGCCAGCAGTTACCGGTACAGCTTTAATTCACCCCTCCACTTT
TRBJ2-7 TRBD2 TRBV4-1 once CASSQEFYEAGGSYEQYF TGCGCCAGCAGCCAAGAGTTTTATGAAGCGGGGGGGTCCTACGAGCAGTACTTC
TRBJ2-2 TRBD1 TRBV11-3 NA CASSLGTANTGELFF TGTGCCAGCAGCCTGGGGACAGCGAACACCGGGGAGCTGTTTTTT
TRBJ2-2 TRBD1 TRBV7-8 NA CASSLPTGGSGELFF TGTGCCAGCAGCTTACCTACAGGGGGGTCCGGGGAGCTGTTTTTT
TRBJ2-7 TRBD2 TRBV28 NA CASSFPLLAGESYEQYF TGTGCCAGCAGCTTTCCCCTCCTAGCGGGGGAATCCTACGAGCAGTACTTC
TRBJ2-5 NA TRBV4-2 NA CASSQGLFQETQYF TGTGCCAGCAGCCAAGGACTATTCCAAGAGACCCAGTACTTC
TRBJ1-2 NA TRBV6-1 NA CASSELGAGSF TGTGCCAGCAGTGAGTTAGGGGCGGGGTCCTTC
TRBJ1-2 TRBD1 TRBV7-2 NA CASSLGQSYGYTF TGTGCCAGCAGCTTGGGACAGAGCTATGGCTACACCTTC
TRBJ1-2 NA TRBV19 NA CASSIKTKSANGYTF TGTGCCAGTAGTATAAAGACAAAGTCGGCCAATGGCTACACCTTC
TRBJ1-5 NA TRBV23-1 NA CASPSVKGARRDRNQPQHF TGCGCCAGCCCTTCCGTCAAAGGGGCGAGGAGGGATCGCAATCAGCCCCAGCATTTT
TRBJ2-2 NA TRBV7-3 NA CASRLTQGNTGELFF TGTGCCAGCAGGCTAACACAGGGGAACACCGGGGAGCTGTTTTTT
TRBJ1-2 TRBD1 TRBV6-6 few CASSYSGTGGDGYTF TGTGCCAGCAGTTACTCGGGGACAGGGGGCGACGGCTACACCTTC
TRBJ2-7 NA TRBV10-3 once CAISVDRSYEQYF TGTGCCATCAGTGTCGACAGATCCTACGAGCAGTACTTC
TRBJ1-2 NA TRBV21-1 NA CASSASTGNYGYTF TGTGCCAGCAGCGCTTCGACGGGGAACTATGGCTACACCTTC
TRBJ2-2 TRBD1 TRBV2 NA CASSTQGADTGELFF TGTGCCAGCAGTACCCAGGGGGCAGACACCGGGGAGCTGTTTTTT
TRBJ2-2 TRBD1 TRBV5-6 NA CASSLVGQGLVELFF TGTGCCAGCAGCTTGGTAGGACAGGGACTCGTGGAGCTGTTTTTT
TRBJ1-1 NA TRBV7-9 NA CASSLAGATEAFF TGTGCCAGCAGCCTCGCGGGGGCCACTGAAGCTTTCTTT
TRBJ2-3 NA TRBV2 NA CASSWTYTSTDTQYF TGTGCCAGCAGTTGGACTTATACTAGCACAGATACGCAGTATTTT
TRBJ2-5 TRBD1 TRBV9 NA CASSVGTGRRETQYF TGTGCCAGCAGCGTAGGGACAGGGCGTAGGGAGACCCAGTACTTC
TRBJ2-2 TRBD1 TRBV7-3 NA CASSRDREARGELFF TGTGCCAGCAGTCGGGACAGGGAAGCCCGGGGGGAGCTGTTTTTT
TRBJ1-5 NA TRBV28 NA CASSLGRDQPQHF TGTGCCAGCAGTTTAGGCAGGGATCAGCCCCAGCATTTT
TRBJ2-3 NA TRBV6-1 NA CASIRGGSTDTQYF TGTGCCAGCATTCGCGGAGGGAGCACAGATACGCAGTATTTT
TRBJ1-5 NA TRBV2 NA CASSAINQPQHF TGTGCCAGCAGTGCTATTAATCAGCCCCAGCATTTT
TRBJ2-7 NA TRBV5-1 NA CASSLATSYEQYF TGCGCCAGCAGCTTGGCTACCTCCTACGAGCAGTACTTC
TRBJ2-1 TRBD2 TRBV2 NA CASSVWPSGYNEQFF TGTGCCAGCAGTGTATGGCCTAGCGGCTACAATGAGCAGTTCTTC
TRBJ2-5 NA TRBV7-6 NA CASTQGGLAQETQYF TGTGCCAGCACCCAAGGAGGATTAGCCCAGGAGACCCAGTACTTC
TRBJ2-2 NA TRBV27 NA CASGGKSNTGELFF TGTGCTTCAGGGGGGAAGTCGAACACCGGGGAGCTGTTTTTT
TRBJ2-5 TRBD1 TRBV13 once CASSSRTGAPMVETQYF TGTGCCAGCAGCTCCCGGACAGGGGCCCCCATGGTAGAGACCCAGTACTTC
TRBJ1-1 TRBD1 TRBV11-2 NA CASSLRTGGTEAFF TGTGCCAGCAGCCTACGAACAGGGGGCACTGAAGCTTTCTTT
TRBJ1-5 TRBD1 TRBV6-5 NA CASRPDRGNQPQHF TGTGCCAGCAGGCCCGACAGGGGCAATCAGCCCCAGCATTTT
TRBJ2-1 NA TRBV5-1 NA CASSSGLLDNEQFF TGCGCCAGCAGCTCGGGACTTTTGGACAATGAGCAGTTCTTC
TRBJ1-1 TRBD1 TRBV23-1 NA CANRGRKNTEAFF TGCGCCAACAGGGGGCGGAAGAACACTGAAGCTTTCTTT
TRBJ1-2 TRBD1 TRBV19 NA CASSSRDRGPLTF TGTGCCAGTAGTTCCCGGGACAGGGGGCCTCTCACCTTC
TRBJ2-7 TRBD2 TRBV7-3 NA CASSLLGGRKMDEQYF TGTGCCAGCAGCTTATTAGGCGGGAGAAAGATGGACGAGCAGTACTTC
TRBJ1-2 NA TRBV6-1 NA CASSEEVGVLGRRGYTF TGTGCCAGCAGTGAAGAAGTAGGCGTGTTGGGTCGGCGGGGCTACACCTTC
TRBJ1-1 TRBD1 TRBV6-5 NA CASRDRDRPTEAFF TGTGCCAGCAGGGACCGGGACAGGCCGACTGAAGCTTTCTTT
TRBJ2-5 TRBD1 TRBV5-1 once CASSVSGTAAWETQYF TGCGCCAGCAGCGTATCCGGGACAGCGGCCTGGGAGACCCAGTACTTC
TRBJ1-2 NA TRBV27 once CASSRANYGYTF TGTGCCAGCAGCAGGGCCAACTATGGCTACACCTTC
TRBJ2-3 TRBD2 TRBV19 NA CASSRLAASTDTQYF TGTGCCAGTAGCCGACTAGCGGCTAGCACAGATACGCAGTATTTT
TRBJ2-2 TRBD1 TRBV5-1 NA CASSLVQGAAGELFF TGCGCCAGCAGCTTGGTACAGGGGGCGGCCGGGGAGCTGTTTTTT
TRBJ2-7 NA TRBV25-1 NA CASSELRTSTYEQYF TGTGCCAGCAGTGAACTCCGGACATCAACCTACGAGCAGTACTTC
TRBJ2-5 NA TRBV5-1 few CASKPETNQETQYF TGCGCCAGCAAGCCAGAAACTAACCAAGAGACCCAGTACTTC
TRBJ2-3 NA TRBV7-9 once CASSLDIGWDTQYF TGTGCCAGCAGCTTAGATATCGGGTGGGATACGCAGTATTTT
TRBJ1-3 NA TRBV14 once CASSQTQFSGNTIYF TGTGCCAGCAGCCAAACACAGTTCTCTGGAAACACCATATATTTT
TRBJ2-3 NA TRBV13 NA CATISKGVTDTQYF TGTGCCACCATAAGCAAGGGGGTGACAGATACGCAGTATTTT
TRBJ2-5 NA TRBV28 NA CASRGTSLLTQYF TGTGCCAGCAGAGGGACAAGCCTCCTTACCCAGTACTTC
TRBJ2-5 NA TRBV11-3 once CASSFGGELRQETQYF TGTGCCAGCAGCTTTGGCGGGGAGTTACGGCAAGAGACCCAGTACTTC
TRBJ2-7 NA TRBV5-1 NA CVSNTGSSYEQYF TGCGTCAGCAATACAGGGAGCTCCTACGAGCAGTACTTC
TRBJ1-2 TRBD1 TRBV28 NA CASILAGRRTGGDYGYTF TGTGCCAGCATACTCGCCGGGAGAAGGACAGGGGGAGACTATGGCTACACCTTC
TRBJ2-7 NA TRBV27 NA CASRSGTYRYEQYF TGTGCCAGCAGGTCCGGGACTTACCGCTACGAGCAGTACTTC
TRBJ1-1 NA TRBV6-1 NA CASSRRGVDTEAFF TGTGCCAGCTCGCGCCGGGGAGTAGACACTGAAGCTTTCTTT
TRBJ1-1 NA TRBV4-2 NA CASSQGIGRVTEAFF TGTGCCAGCAGCCAAGGGATAGGGCGGGTCACTGAAGCTTTCTTT
TRBJ1-6 NA TRBV27 NA CASSLAPRDYSPLHF TGTGCCAGCAGTCTGGCCCCAAGGGACTATTCACCCCTCCACTTT
TRBJ2-2 NA TRBV6-1 NA CASSELQDTGELFF TGTGCCAGCAGTGAATTACAGGACACCGGGGAGCTGTTTTTT